The clone carrying this T cell receptor (beta chain) occurred once. Per the authors' pipeline: From reference gene primer amplification, estimates of nucleated cell counts were derived. The repertoire was sequenced with immunoSEQ multiplex PCR; TCRdb's copy has only in-frame clones and lacks some. For V, J and clone size, that table is used; D and trimming come from the DNA. The sample lists 250,000 to 300,000 clones; about 86% were seen once. Seattle enrolled patients during active infection and tracked them longitudinally. These data are taken from a study of blood T cell repertoires in COVID-19. As for the study in general: Acute and convalescent COVID-19 specimens originated in the United States, Italy and Spain.

V lost 6 bases and J lost 5; bases outside the gene matches: 9. This CDR3 is 15 amino acids long. Looked up from germline, CDR1 is KGHSH and CDR2 is LQKENI. This sequence originates from a woman in her twenties or thirties with COVID-19, enrolled during active disease. Sequencing was done on a sample of peripheral blood. The chain is built from TRBV18 and TRBJ1-4; TRBD1 matches 7 bases. CDR3 DNA sequence: TGTGCCAGCTCCCACGACAGGGACCTAAATGAAAAACTGTTTTTT. Translation gives CASSHDRDLNEKLFF.